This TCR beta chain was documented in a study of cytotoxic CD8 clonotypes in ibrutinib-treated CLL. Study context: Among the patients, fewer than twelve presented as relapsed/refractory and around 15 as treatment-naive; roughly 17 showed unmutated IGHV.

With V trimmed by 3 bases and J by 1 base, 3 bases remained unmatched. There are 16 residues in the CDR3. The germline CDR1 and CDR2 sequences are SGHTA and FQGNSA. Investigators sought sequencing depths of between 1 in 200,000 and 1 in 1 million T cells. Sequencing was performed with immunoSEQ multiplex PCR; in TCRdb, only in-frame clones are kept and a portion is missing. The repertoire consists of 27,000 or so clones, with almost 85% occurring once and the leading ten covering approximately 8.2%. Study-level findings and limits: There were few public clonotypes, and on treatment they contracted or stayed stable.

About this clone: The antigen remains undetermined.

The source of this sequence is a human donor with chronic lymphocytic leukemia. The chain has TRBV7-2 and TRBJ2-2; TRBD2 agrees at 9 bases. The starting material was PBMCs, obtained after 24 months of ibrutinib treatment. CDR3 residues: CASSFSAGGNTGELFF. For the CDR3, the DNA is TGTGCCAGCAGCTTCTCAGCGGGGGGGAACACCGGGGAGCTGTTTTTT.